Sequencing of this T cell receptor beta chain was carried out in a study of cytomegalovirus exposure and HLA in healthy donors. Study results and caveats: For most TCR sequences rarity was the rule, although some public TCRs occurred in many donors.

The PCR employed 60 Vbeta primers together with 13 Jbeta primers. Some clones are missing from TCRdb's copy, which holds only in-frame ones; the method was immunoSEQ multiplex PCR. The sample has 200,000 to 250,000 clones; the top ten hold about 1%. In the case of this clone: What it binds is unknown. At one of its ends the junction is not consistent with the germline gene, which may arise from a read error.

This CDR3 has 15 residues. Germline V gives CDR1 SGHNT, CDR2 YYREEE (reference sequence). The specimen sequenced was PBMCs. The sequence derives from a young woman in good health and CMV-seropositive. V is TRBV5-4 and J is TRBJ1-1; 7 bases line up with TRBD1. The CDR3 loop reads CASSFLTGENNEAFF. Here the CDR3 DNA reads TGTGCCAGCAGCTTCCTTACAGGGGAAAACAATGAAGCTTTCTTT.